The 8 T cell receptor beta chains reported below all come from one sample, sequenced in a study of cytomegalovirus exposure and HLA in healthy donors. The PCR employed 60 Vbeta primers together with 13 Jbeta primers. Assay: immunoSEQ multiplex PCR; the TCRdb copy retains only in-frame clones and omits some. The sample records about 180,000 clones, 70% to 85% being singletons. The specimen was PBMCs. All receptors derive from a girl aged 2-9 years in good health and CMV-seropositive.

The chain combines TRBV5-1 with TRBJ2-6; 9 positions match TRBD1. Germline-derived CDR1 and CDR2 are SGHRS and YFSETQ. This CDR3 has 18 amino acids. J lost 0 bases, V lost 0 bases, and 4 bases had no gene match. The CDR3 nucleotides are TGCGCCAGCAGCTTGGGGGACAGGGATACCTCTGGGGCCAACGTCCTGACTTTC. This sequence encodes CASSLGDRDTSGANVLTF.

The chain recombines TRBV5-4 with TRBJ2-7; 9 bases agree with TRBD2. CDR1 and CDR2 (germline): SGHNT, YYREEE (reference sequence). J lost 3 bases, V lost 0 bases, and 4 bases had no gene match. This CDR3 region has 15 residues. The CDR3 bases are TGTGCCAGCAGCTTGGGGGGTAGCGGGGGCTACGAGCAGTACTTC. Translating it yields CASSLGGSGGYEQYF.

The rearrangement uses TRBV6-1 and TRBJ1-6, with D possibly being TRBD1 (5 bases). Trimming cost V 7 bases and J 14 bases, with 18 bases left between them. Germline V gene sequence: CDR1 MNHNS, CDR2 SASEGT. The CDR3 has 13 residues. The CDR3 region has the DNA TGTGCCAGCAACACCAGGGAATCCTGCACCCTCCACTTT. It is translated as CASNTRESCTLHF.

The V gene is TRBV10-3, the J gene TRBJ2-7; 9 bases are shared with TRBD2. V dropped 0 bases and J dropped 2; count of bases not matched to a gene: 2. There are 15 residues in the CDR3. From germline, CDR1 is ENHRY and CDR2 SYGVKD. CDR3 amino acids: CAISESTSGAYEQYF. DNA for the CDR3: TGTGCCATCAGTGAGTCGACTAGCGGTGCCTACGAGCAGTACTTC.

V and J are TRBV4-1 and TRBJ2-1, with 8 bases fitting TRBD2. The V and J ends lost 1 base and 9 bases, in that order; junction bases with no gene match: 8. The CDR3 extends over 15 amino acids. Germline CDR1 and CDR2: MGHRA and YSYEKL. The CDR3 reads CASSQASGSMGEQFF. In DNA form, the CDR3 reads TGCGCCAGCAGCCAAGCCAGCGGGAGTATGGGTGAGCAGTTCTTC.

This sequence joins TRBV7-6 and TRBJ2-5, with TRBD2 matching 10 bases. The better agreement between TRBJ2-7 and the DNA end casts doubt on the J call. Per the germline V gene, CDR1 is SGHVS and CDR2 is FNYEAQ. The CDR3 runs to 17 residues. The CDR3 bases are TGTGCCAGCAGCGCCGCCCGGTCTAGCGGGAGTTGGTACGAGCAGTACTTC. It is translated as CASSAARSSGSWYEQYF.

V usage is TRBV15 and J usage is TRBJ2-2; TRBD2 might be the D (6 bases). CDR1 is LNHNV, CDR2 YYDKDF, per germline (reference sequence). With 5 bases removed from V and 4 bases from J, the gap between germline ends came to 14 bases. The CDR3 is 15 amino acids. The CDR3, as DNA: TGTGCCACCAGCCCCCGCGGGGCTGGCACCGGGGAGCTGTTTTTT. As protein: CATSPRGAGTGELFF. Looking up the rest from reference TRBV15 and TRBJ2-2 gives the full variable domain: DAMVIQNPRYQVTQFGKPVTLSCSQTLNHNVMYWYQQKSSQAPKLLFHYYDKDFNNEADTPDNFQSRRPNTSFCFLDIRSPGLGDTAMYLCATSPRGAGTGELFFGEGSRLTVL.

This chain joins TRBV5-4 and TRBJ1-1; 9 bases align to TRBD1. Germline trimming cut 4 bases from V and 1 base from J; bases unmatched to any gene: 5. This CDR3 has 15 residues. Germline-derived CDR1 and CDR2 are SGHNT and YYREEE (reference sequence). CDR3 coding DNA: TGTGCCAGCAGCCGACCGGACAGGGGGAACACTGAAGCTTTCTTT. This sequence encodes CASSRPDRGNTEAFF. The complete variable domain, with remaining parts taken from reference TRBV5-4 and TRBJ1-1, reads ETGVTQSPTHLIKTRGQQVTLRCSSQSGHNTVSWYQQALGQGPQFIFQYYREEENGRGNFPPRFSGLQFPNYSSELNVNALELDDSALYLCASSRPDRGNTEAFFGQGTRLTVV.